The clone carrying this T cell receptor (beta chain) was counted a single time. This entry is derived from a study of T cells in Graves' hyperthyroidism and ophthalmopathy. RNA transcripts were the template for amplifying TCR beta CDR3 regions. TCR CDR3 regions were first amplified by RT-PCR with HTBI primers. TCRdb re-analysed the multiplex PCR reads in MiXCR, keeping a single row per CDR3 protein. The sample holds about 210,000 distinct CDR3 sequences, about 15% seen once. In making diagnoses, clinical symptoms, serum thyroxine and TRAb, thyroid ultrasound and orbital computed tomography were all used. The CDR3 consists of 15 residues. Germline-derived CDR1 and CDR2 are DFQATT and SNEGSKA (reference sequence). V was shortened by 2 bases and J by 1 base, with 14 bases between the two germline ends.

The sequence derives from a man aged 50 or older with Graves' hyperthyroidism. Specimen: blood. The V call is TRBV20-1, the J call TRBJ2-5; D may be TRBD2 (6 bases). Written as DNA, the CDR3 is TGCAGTGCTAGAATTGTCGGGAGAGCCCAAGAGACCCAGTACTTC. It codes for CSARIVGRAQETQYF.